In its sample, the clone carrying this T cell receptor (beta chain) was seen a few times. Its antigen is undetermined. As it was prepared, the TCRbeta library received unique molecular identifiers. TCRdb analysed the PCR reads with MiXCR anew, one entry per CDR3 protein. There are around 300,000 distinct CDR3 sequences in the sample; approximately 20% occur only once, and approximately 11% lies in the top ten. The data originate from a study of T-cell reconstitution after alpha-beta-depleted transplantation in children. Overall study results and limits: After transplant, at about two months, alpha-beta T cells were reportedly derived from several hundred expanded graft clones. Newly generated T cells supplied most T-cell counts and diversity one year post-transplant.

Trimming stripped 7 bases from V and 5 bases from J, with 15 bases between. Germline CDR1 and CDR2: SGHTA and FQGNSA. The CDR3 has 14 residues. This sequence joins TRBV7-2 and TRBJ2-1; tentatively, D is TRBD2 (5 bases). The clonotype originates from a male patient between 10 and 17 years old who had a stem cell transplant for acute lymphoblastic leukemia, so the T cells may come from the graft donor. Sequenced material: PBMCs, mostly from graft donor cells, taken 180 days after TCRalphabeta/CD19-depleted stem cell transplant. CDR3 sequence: CASTWGSAHNEQFF. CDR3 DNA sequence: TGTGCCAGCACTTGGGGTAGCGCCCACAATGAGCAGTTCTTC.